This T cell receptor beta chain was observed in a study of blood T cell repertoires in COVID-19. As originally analysed: Nucleated cell number was recorded as an estimate derived from reference gene primer amplification. Here immunoSEQ multiplex PCR was the method, and the copy in TCRdb shows in-frame clones only, minus some. V and J calls and clone size are given by that table; D and trimming were obtained from the DNA. Counted here are around 100,000 clones, approximately 81% occurring once; the ten biggest clones make up about 3.4%. V was shortened by 1 base and J by 1 base, with 8 bases between the two germline ends. This CDR3 region has 14 residues. Germline V gene data show CDR1 as MGHRA and CDR2 as YSYEKL. The sample holds one count of this clone.

The clonotype comes from a man aged 35-49 years with acute or convalescent COVID-19. This chain uses TRBV4-1 with TRBJ2-7; D is ambiguous. Sequencing was carried out using peripheral blood. The CDR3 is CASSQGSRSYEQYF. The CDR3, as DNA: TGCGCCAGCAGCCAAGGAAGCAGGTCCTACGAGCAGTACTTC.